These T cell receptor beta chains were read from a single sample in a study of T cell repertoires in cytomegalovirus infection. A single record per CDR3 protein comes from TCRdb applying MiXCR to the reads. Here the sample spans approximately 1,000,000 distinct CDR3 sequences, roughly 30% being singletons. Their specific antigens are unknown. The sample was cultured CD8+ T cells from PBMCs, taken from culture after CMV antigen stimulation. The source of these receptors is a human donor in good health (CMV status not recorded). Some clones in this sample may be carry-over from other donors' samples. The CDR3 runs from the conserved cysteine through the conserved F or W. The D gene is left open where the match is weak. Where a row states a size, it is once, few, many or the class of an expanded clone; other rows omit it.

TRBV3-1	TRBJ1-1	.	.	TGTGCCAGCGTTACAGGGCGTGAAGCTTTCTTT	CASVTGREAFF
TRBV7-2	TRBJ2-1	TRBD2	many	TGTGCCAGCAGCTTAGGGGGAGGGGTGGGTGAGCAGTTCTTC	CASSLGGGVGEQFF
TRBV7-9	TRBJ1-1	TRBD1	.	TGTGCCAGCAGCTTAGACTGGACAGGACCCACTGAAGCTTTCTTT	CASSLDWTGPTEAFF
TRBV7-2	TRBJ1-1	.	.	TGTGCCAGCAGCTTAGTTGGGGGGGCTGAAGCTTTCTTT	CASSLVGGAEAFF
TRBV6-6	TRBJ2-3	.	few	TGTGCCAGCAGTTACGGTAGCGGATTGGATACGCAGTATTTT	CASSYGSGLDTQYF
TRBV27	TRBJ2-7	.	.	TGTGCCAGCAGCGAGGGTGTTGTTGACTCCTACGAGCAGTACTTC	CASSEGVVDSYEQYF
TRBV6-1	TRBJ1-2	TRBD1	.	TGTGCCAGCAGTCGACAGGGGACATCCTCTAACTATGGCTACACCTTC	CASSRQGTSSNYGYTF
TRBV7-9	TRBJ2-1	TRBD1	.	TGTGCCAGCAGCTTGACAGTTAGGGGGCAAGGGTCCTACAATGAGCAGTTCTTC	CASSLTVRGQGSYNEQFF
TRBV5-3	TRBJ1-2	.	.	TGTGCCAGCAGCTTGCCAGGACAGACGCGGTATGGCTACACCTTC	CASSLPGQTRYGYTF
TRBV6-2/TRBV6-3	TRBJ1-5	.	.	TGTGCCAGCAGTTTTAATCGTCGAGAAACTAGCAATCAGCCCCAGCATTTT	CASSFNRRETSNQPQHF
TRBV28	TRBJ1-1	.	few	TGTGCCAGCAGTCGACCTTGGCAGAACACTGAAGCTTTCTTT	CASSRPWQNTEAFF
TRBV7-4	TRBJ2-2	.	.	TGTGCCAGCAGCTCTCACCCCCTCTTTCGGTTAGGGGAGCTGTTTTTT	CASSSHPLFRLGELFF
TRBV7-3	TRBJ2-1	TRBD2	few	TGTGCCAGCAGCTTACCCCGGACTAGCGGGGGGCTCCCACACAATGAGCAGTTCTTC	CASSLPRTSGGLPHNEQFF
TRBV15	TRBJ2-5	.	few	TGTGCCACCAGCGGCTGGGGGGCCCAGTACTTC	CATSGWGAQYF
TRBV10-1	TRBJ2-3	.	.	TGCGCCAGCCAGAGGGCAGCTACCTCAGATACGCAGTATTTT	CASQRAATSDTQYF
TRBV27	TRBJ2-5	.	.	TGTGCCAGCAGTCCCGTGGGGCTAGTTGAGACCCAGTACTTC	CASSPVGLVETQYF
TRBV19	TRBJ1-2	TRBD1	.	TGTGCCAGTAGTCCCCTTCCGGGACAGGGGGATGGCTACACCTTC	CASSPLPGQGDGYTF
TRBV28	TRBJ2-6	.	few	TGTGCCAGCAGTTTGGAGCAGGCGGGGGCCAACGTCCTGACTTTC	CASSLEQAGANVLTF
TRBV7-6	TRBJ1-5	TRBD1	few	TGTGCCAGCACCCCCGGGACAGGATCTCAGCCCCAGCATTTT	CASTPGTGSQPQHF
TRBV12-3/TRBV12-4	TRBJ2-1	.	few	TGTGCCAGCAGTCCGTCCGGGGTATGGCAGTTCTTC	CASSPSGVWQFF
TRBV6-1	TRBJ2-1	TRBD2	.	TGTGCCAGCAGTACGTCAGCGGGGGGGAGCAATGAGCAGTTCTTC	CASSTSAGGSNEQFF
TRBV12-3/TRBV12-4	TRBJ1-2	.	few	TGTGCCAGCAGCTCCTTGCGGGACTATGGCTACACCTTC	CASSSLRDYGYTF
TRBV19	TRBJ2-5	.	few	TGTGCCAGTAGTATCACTGGATCAGAGACCCAGTACTTC	CASSITGSETQYF
TRBV6-5	TRBJ2-5	.	.	TGTGCCATACCTGACTCTATCCATACGTGGACCCAGTACTTC	CAIPDSIHTWTQYF
TRBV7-6	TRBJ1-1	.	few	TGTGCCAGCAGCAACGGAAGGGGCACTGAAGCTTTCTTT	CASSNGRGTEAFF
TRBV4-1	TRBJ2-3	.	few	TGCGCCAGCAGCCTTCTCGGGACTCAGCCCGATACGCAGTATTTT	CASSLLGTQPDTQYF
TRBV6-6	TRBJ2-4	TRBD2	.	TGTGCCAGCAGTTTCCTAGCGGGTGGGGCCAAAAACATTCAGTACTTC	CASSFLAGGAKNIQYF
TRBV12-3/TRBV12-4	TRBJ2-1	TRBD1	.	TGTGCCAGCAGTCCATGGACAGGGGGTTACAATGAGCAGTTCTTC	CASSPWTGGYNEQFF
TRBV6-5	TRBJ1-2	TRBD1	.	TGTGCCAGCAGTAACCGGGACAGGGGGCACTATGGCTACACCTTC	CASSNRDRGHYGYTF
TRBV2	TRBJ1-2	.	.	TGTGCCAGCAGCAGCGACCGTGGCTACACCTTC	CASSSDRGYTF
TRBV10-3	TRBJ2-5	.	.	TGTGCCATCAGTGAGGCTGCAGGGCGGGAAGAGACCCAGTACTTC	CAISEAAGREETQYF
TRBV27	TRBJ2-2	.	.	TGTGCCAGCCGGGAGGCAGGGGGCCCCGGGGAGCTGTTTTTT	CASREAGGPGELFF
TRBV27	TRBJ1-2	.	.	TGTGCCTGCAGTCTCAGTTTGACAGGACTCTATGGCTACACCTTC	CACSLSLTGLYGYTF
TRBV7-6	TRBJ2-5	TRBD1	.	TGTGCCAGCAGCTACTCGGGACAGACGAGGGGAGAGACCCAGTACTTC	CASSYSGQTRGETQYF
TRBV15	TRBJ2-2	.	once	TGTGCCACCAGCGGAGATCTTGCCGAGGTGATGTTTTTT	CATSGDLAEVMFF
TRBV10-3	TRBJ2-5	.	few	TGTGCCATCAGTGAGGGCAGACAAGAGACCCAGTACTTC	CAISEGRQETQYF
TRBV20-1	TRBJ2-3	.	few	TGCAGTGCTCGGGGGCTAGTTAGCACAGATACGCAGTATTTT	CSARGLVSTDTQYF
TRBV7-6	TRBJ1-3	.	many	TGTGCCAGCAGCCTAAGCTGGTTTGGTGCCTCTGGAAACACCATATATTTT	CASSLSWFGASGNTIYF
TRBV7-3	TRBJ1-6	.	few	TGTGCCAGCAGCCCAAGGGGTCCCACGAGTCCTAATTCACCCCTCCACTTT	CASSPRGPTSPNSPLHF
TRBV6-2/TRBV6-3	TRBJ2-7	.	.	TGTGCCAGCAGTTACCCCGGGAAGGGGCTTATGTCCTACGAGCAGTACTTC	CASSYPGKGLMSYEQYF
TRBV19	TRBJ1-2	TRBD1	.	TGTGCCAGTAAGGTGCATGGGGTGCGCCTGGACAGGGCTGGCTACACCTTC	CASKVHGVRLDRAGYTF
TRBV10-2	TRBJ2-1	.	.	TGCGCCAGCAGTGGAAAACTAGATGGGGACCGGGATGAGCAGTTCTTC	CASSGKLDGDRDEQFF
TRBV7-4	TRBJ1-3	.	.	TGTGCCAGCAGCTTACAGGGACACTCTGGAAACACCATATATTTT	CASSLQGHSGNTIYF
TRBV10-3	TRBJ2-1	TRBD2	.	TGTGCCATCAAAAGCGGGGGCTACAATGAGCAGTTCTTC	CAIKSGGYNEQFF
TRBV27	TRBJ2-7	.	.	TGTGCCAGCTGGGACAACGGTCGGCCCTACGAGCAGTACTTC	CASWDNGRPYEQYF
TRBV9	TRBJ2-5	TRBD2	.	TGTGCCAGCAGCGGGGGTCGGGAGCGGGGGCCGAGGAGGCAAGAGACCCAGTACTTC	CASSGGRERGPRRQETQYF